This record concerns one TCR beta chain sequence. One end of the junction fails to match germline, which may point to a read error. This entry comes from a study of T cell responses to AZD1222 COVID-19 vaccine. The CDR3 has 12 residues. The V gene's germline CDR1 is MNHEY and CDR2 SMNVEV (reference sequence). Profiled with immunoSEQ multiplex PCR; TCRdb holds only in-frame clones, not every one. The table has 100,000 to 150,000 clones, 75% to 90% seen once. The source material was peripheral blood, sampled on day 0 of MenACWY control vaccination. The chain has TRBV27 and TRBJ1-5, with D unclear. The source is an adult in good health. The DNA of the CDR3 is TGTGCCAGCGGTTTATATTACCAGCCCCAGCATTTT. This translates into CASGLYYQPQHF.